Below, 16 T cell receptor beta chains from the same sample are listed, as sequenced in a study of cytomegalovirus exposure and HLA in healthy donors. Researchers ran the PCR with 60 Vbeta and 13 Jbeta primers. Generated by immunoSEQ multiplex PCR, the TCRdb table keeps only in-frame clones and is missing some. The sample lists about 120,000 clones, over 70% occurring once. Sample: PBMCs. Source of these receptors: a woman in her fifties or sixties in good health and CMV-seronegative.

The chain couples TRBV6-5 to TRBJ1-3; 7 nucleotides agree with TRBD1. From germline, CDR1 is MNHEY and CDR2 SVGAGI. Losses at the gene ends were 6 bases for V and 3 bases for J; bases not matched to a gene: 5. The CDR3 length is 14 residues. The CDR3 sequence: CASSEGQLGNTIYF. In nucleotides, the CDR3 is TGTGCCAGCAGCGAGGGACAGCTTGGAAACACCATATATTTT.

As to this clone: A junction end diverges from the germline sequence, so it may reflect a read error. CDR3 region: CASSQRQGATNTEAFF. Written as DNA, the CDR3 is TGCGCCAGCAGCCAACGACAGGGGGCGACGAACACTGAAGCTTTCTTT. V is TRBV5-4 and J is TRBJ1-1; 10 bases are a match to TRBD1. From germline, CDR1 is SGHNT and CDR2 YYREEE (reference sequence). This CDR3 is built from 16 residues.

V usage is TRBV7-2 and J usage is TRBJ2-1; 11 nucleotides match TRBD1. V gave up 4 bases and J gave up 6 bases; unmatched junction bases: 5. This CDR3 is 15 amino acids long. Germline V gene data show CDR1 as SGHTA and CDR2 as FQGNSA. The CDR3 protein is CASSSKDRGLNEQFF. CDR3 DNA: TGTGCCAGCAGCTCCAAGGACAGGGGGCTCAATGAGCAGTTCTTC.

This chain uses TRBV9 with TRBJ2-1, with D possibly TRBD2 on 5 matching bases. V lost 0 bases and J 7 bases, leaving 11 bases between the germline ends. Germline values: CDR1 SGDLS, CDR2 YYNGEE. The CDR3 spans 14 residues. In DNA, the CDR3 is TGTGCCAGCAGCGTAGAGGTAGCGAGTAATGAGCAGTTCTTC. This sequence encodes CASSVEVASNEQFF.

The rearrangement uses TRBV2 and TRBJ1-4; TRBD1 agrees at 8 bases. The CDR3 loop spans 13 amino acids. With 6 bases clipped from V and 5 bases from J, the junction kept 2 bases outside the gene matches. Germline V gene lookup returns CDR1 SNHLY and CDR2 FYNNEI. Here the CDR3 reads CASRDRVNEKLFF. As DNA, the CDR3 is TGTGCCAGCAGGGACAGGGTCAATGAAAAACTGTTTTTT.

In its sample, this clone was seen a few times. The gene calls are TRBV9 and TRBJ2-7, with 7 bases lining up with TRBD1. With V trimmed by 4 bases and J by 3 bases, 4 bases remained unmatched. This CDR3 spans 13 amino acids. Germline CDR1 SGDLS, CDR2 YYNGEE. CDR3 in amino acids: CASSPRQGYEQYF. The CDR3 nucleotides read TGTGCCAGCAGCCCACGACAGGGCTACGAGCAGTACTTC. Filled out from reference TRBV9 and TRBJ2-7, the complete variable domain reads DSGVTQTPKHLITATGQRVTLRCSPRSGDLSVYWYQQSLDQGLQFLIQYYNGEERAKGNILERFSAQQFPDLHSELNLSSLELGDSALYFCASSPRQGYEQYFGPGTRLTVT.

The chain recombines TRBV6-6 with TRBJ2-7; perhaps TRBD1 as D (6 bases). CDR1 and CDR2 (germline): MNHNY, SVGAGI (reference sequence). The V end was cut by 5 bases, the J end by 1 base, with 15 bases between. The CDR3 runs 15 residues. The CDR3 sequence: CASSRSGQGSYEQYF. CDR3 sequence (DNA): TGTGCCAGCAGTCGCTCGGGACAAGGGTCCTACGAGCAGTACTTC.

The chain couples TRBV7-2 to TRBJ2-1, with a tentative D call TRBD1 (5 bases). V shed 2 bases and J shed 3 bases, with 8 bases lying between them. This CDR3 comprises 14 residues. CDR1 SGHTA and CDR2 FQGNSA come from the germline V gene. CDR3 loop: CASSLRGSYNEQFF. CDR3 bases: TGTGCCAGCAGCTTAAGGGGTAGCTACAATGAGCAGTTCTTC. The variable domain in full, with the rest retrieved from reference TRBV7-2 and TRBJ2-1, is GAGVSQSPSNKVTEKGKDVELRCDPISGHTALYWYRQSLGQGLEFLIYFQGNSAPDKSGLPSDRFSAERTGGSVSTLTIQRTQQEDSAVYLCASSLRGSYNEQFFGPGTRLTVL.

The chain has TRBV28 and TRBJ2-7; TRBD2 aligns across 10 bases. Germline loops: CDR1 MDHEN, CDR2 SYDVKM. CDR3 length: 17 amino acids. Trimming at V came to 2 bases and at J to 6 bases, leaving 13 bases not matched to a gene. CDR3 sequence (DNA): TGTGCCAGCAGTTTAGAGGGGCCTAGCGGGAGCGTGGGCGAGCAGTACTTC. It specifies CASSLEGPSGSVGEQYF.

The rearrangement links TRBV11-2 to TRBJ2-3; maybe TRBD1 (6 bases). The CDR3 runs to 17 residues. V was cut by 4 bases and J by 3 bases, with 20 bases left in between. CDR1 is SGHAT and CDR2 is FQNNGV in the germline V gene. As DNA, the CDR3 is TGTGCCAGCAGCTCCACAGGGTTTAGCGTGACAACAGATACGCAGTATTTT. Translating it yields CASSSTGFSVTTDTQYF. Using reference TRBV11-2 and TRBJ2-3 for the parts outside the CDR3, the full variable domain is EAGVAQSPRYKIIEKRQSVAFWCNPISGHATLYWYQQILGQGPKLLIQFQNNGVVDDSQLPKDRFSAERLKGVDSTLKIQPAKLEDSAVYLCASSSTGFSVTTDTQYFGPGTRLTVL.

The gene calls are TRBV4-1 and TRBJ1-3; D remains ambiguous. The germline V and J ends were trimmed by 0 bases and 8 bases, with 11 bases remaining between them. This CDR3 region has 14 residues. From germline, CDR1 is MGHRA and CDR2 YSYEKL. The CDR3 reads CASSQEREPHTIYF. The CDR3 nucleotides are TGCGCCAGCAGCCAAGAGAGGGAGCCGCACACCATATATTTT.

This clone was picked up a small number of times. This chain connects TRBV5-1 to TRBJ1-1, with D possibly being TRBD1 (5 bases). V shed 3 bases and J shed 4 bases, with 13 bases lying between them. CDR1 is SGHRS and CDR2 is YFSETQ in the germline V gene. The CDR3 has 14 residues. In nucleotides, the CDR3 is TGCGCCAGCAGCTCCACCTCAGGGTCCACTGAAGCTTTCTTT. Encoded protein: CASSSTSGSTEAFF.

The V gene is TRBV19, the J gene TRBJ2-1, with D tentatively TRBD1 (6 bases). This CDR3 spans 16 amino acids. V was cut by 7 bases and J by 8 bases, with 24 bases left in between. Per the germline V gene, CDR1 is LNHDA and CDR2 is SQIVND (reference sequence). This chain's CDR3 is CASKPASGDIHDEQFF. The CDR3 DNA reads TGTGCCAGTAAGCCAGCTTCAGGGGACATCCATGATGAGCAGTTCTTC.

The chain employs TRBV20-1 and TRBJ2-1; D gene uncertain. Germline loops: CDR1 DFQATT, CDR2 SNEGSKA (reference sequence). This CDR3 is built from 10 residues. CDR3 nucleotides: TGCAGCCACCGGCGCAGGGAGCAGTTCTTC. As protein: CSHRRREQFF.

This chain connects TRBV9 to TRBJ1-6; 11 nucleotides agree with TRBD1. After removal of 3 bases from V and 7 bases from J, the junction contained 3 bases not matched to a gene. This CDR3 has 15 amino acids. The V gene's germline CDR1 is SGDLS and CDR2 YYNGEE. This chain's CDR3 is CASSAGQGANSPLHF. The DNA of the CDR3 is TGTGCCAGCAGCGCTGGACAGGGGGCAAATTCACCCCTCCACTTT.

This clone was detected a few times. Other DNA sequences in the same sample also yield this CDR3. The V call is TRBV28, the J call TRBJ2-7; TRBD1 matches 7 bases. Germline loops: CDR1 MDHEN, CDR2 SYDVKM. Trimming removed 3 bases from V and 3 bases from J; junction bases left unmatched: 5. The CDR3 consists of 14 residues. CDR3 sequence reads: CASSFRGQFYEQYF. In DNA, the CDR3 is TGTGCCAGCAGTTTTCGGGGACAGTTCTACGAGCAGTACTTC. Full variable domain (remainder filled in from reference TRBV28 and TRBJ2-7): DVKVTQSSRYLVKRTGEKVFLECVQDMDHENMFWYRQDPGLGLRLIYFSYDVKMKEKGDIPEGYSVSREKKERFSLILESASTNQTSMYLCASSFRGQFYEQYFGPGTRLTVT.